This T cell receptor beta chain was captured by sequencing in a study of blood T cell repertoires in COVID-19. Study details: Samples representing acute and convalescent COVID-19 were sourced from the United States, Italy and Spain.

With 1 base clipped from V and 7 bases from J, the junction kept 7 bases outside the gene matches. The CDR3 consists of 15 residues. CDR1 and CDR2 from the germline V gene are LGHNT and FRNRAP. Seattle researchers signed up patients amid active infection and tracked them longitudinally. Study processing details: Estimated nucleated cell counts came from reference gene primer amplification. TCRdb's copy holds only in-frame clones and misses some; the assay was immunoSEQ multiplex PCR. From that table come the V and J calls and clone size; the DNA was used to work out D and trimming. The sample carries about 270,000 clones, approximately 87% recorded once.

This receptor was obtained from a woman in her twenties or thirties with COVID-19, enrolled during active disease. The V and J genes are TRBV12-5 and TRBJ1-5; 7 positions match TRBD1. The source material was peripheral blood. The chain's CDR3 is CASGLAPGTAQPQHF. CDR3 nucleotide sequence: TGTGCTAGTGGTTTGGCCCCCGGGACAGCACAGCCCCAGCATTTT. Complete variable domain (other parts from reference TRBV12-5 and TRBJ1-5): DARVTQTPRHKVTEMGQEVTMRCQPILGHNTVFWYRQTMMQGLELLAYFRNRAPLDDSGMPKDRFSAEMPDATLATLKIQPSEPRDSAVYFCASGLAPGTAQPQHFGDGTRLSIL.